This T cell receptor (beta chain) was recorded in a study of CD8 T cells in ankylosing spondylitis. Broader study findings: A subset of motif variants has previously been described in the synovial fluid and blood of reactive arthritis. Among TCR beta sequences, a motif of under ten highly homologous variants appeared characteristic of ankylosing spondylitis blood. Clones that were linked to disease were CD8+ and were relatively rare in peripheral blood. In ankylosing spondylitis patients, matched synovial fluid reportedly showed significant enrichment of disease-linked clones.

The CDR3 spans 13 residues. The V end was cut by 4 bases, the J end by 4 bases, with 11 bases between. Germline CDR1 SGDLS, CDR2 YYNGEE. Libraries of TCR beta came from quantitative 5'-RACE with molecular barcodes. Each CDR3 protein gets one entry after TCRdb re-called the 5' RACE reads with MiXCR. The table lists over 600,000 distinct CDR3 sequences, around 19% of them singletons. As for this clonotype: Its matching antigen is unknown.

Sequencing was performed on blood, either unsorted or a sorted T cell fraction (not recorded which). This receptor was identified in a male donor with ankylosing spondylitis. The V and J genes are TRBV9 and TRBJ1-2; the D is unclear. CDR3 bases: TGTGCCAGCAGCCCAACTTGGGGCTATGGCTACACCTTC. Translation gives CASSPTWGYGYTF.